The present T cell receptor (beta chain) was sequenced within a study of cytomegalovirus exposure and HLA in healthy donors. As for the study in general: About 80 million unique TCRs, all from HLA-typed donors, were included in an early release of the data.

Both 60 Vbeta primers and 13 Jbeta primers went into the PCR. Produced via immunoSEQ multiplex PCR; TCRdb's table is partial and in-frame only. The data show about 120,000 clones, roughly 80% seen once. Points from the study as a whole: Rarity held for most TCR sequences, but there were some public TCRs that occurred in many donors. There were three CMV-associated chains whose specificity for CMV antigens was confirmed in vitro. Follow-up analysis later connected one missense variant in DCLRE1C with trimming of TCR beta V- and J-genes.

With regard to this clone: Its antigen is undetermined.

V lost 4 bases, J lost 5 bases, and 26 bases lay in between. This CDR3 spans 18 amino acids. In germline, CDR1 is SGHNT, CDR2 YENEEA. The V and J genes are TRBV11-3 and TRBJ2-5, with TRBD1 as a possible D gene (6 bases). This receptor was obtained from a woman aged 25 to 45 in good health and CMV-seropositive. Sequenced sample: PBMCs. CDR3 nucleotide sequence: TGTGCCAGCAGCTCAGGGGATCGAGGGGGAATTCACTTGGAGACCCAGTACTTC. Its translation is CASSSGDRGGIHLETQYF.